The rows below give T cell receptor beta chains drawn from one sample of a study of T cell responses to AZD1222 COVID-19 vaccine. Clones were sequenced by immunoSEQ multiplex PCR, and TCRdb holds only the in-frame ones, with some missing. The sample shows over 110,000 clones, around 90% of them seen only once. The sample consisted of peripheral blood, taken on day 0 of AZD1222 vaccination. The origin of the receptors is an adult in good health. CDR3s include the opening cysteine and the closing phenylalanine or tryptophan. Fields, in order: V gene, clone size, J gene, D gene, CDR3 protein, CDR3 DNA. D genes are given only for firm matches. Clone size appears in some rows only: once, few, many, or a class for an expanded clone.

TRBV6-4	many	TRBJ2-2	TRBD1	CASSEGTATGELFF	TGTGCCAGCAGCGAAGGGACAGCCACCGGGGAGCTGTTTTTT
TRBV6-2/TRBV6-3	.	TRBJ1-5	.	CASSHPRLWDDSNQPQHF	TGTGCCAGCAGCCACCCCAGACTGTGGGACGATAGCAATCAGCCCCAGCATTTT
TRBV19	.	TRBJ1-2	.	CATRGDSTYGYTF	TGTGCCACCCGGGGGGATAGCACCTATGGCTACACCTTC
TRBV11-2	.	TRBJ2-3	TRBD2	CAAGREWGDTQYF	TGTGCCGCGGGGCGGGAGTGGGGAGATACGCAGTATTTT
TRBV3-1/TRBV3-2	.	TRBJ1-2	TRBD1	CASSRDRENYGYTF	TGTGCCAGCAGCCGGGACAGGGAAAACTATGGCTACACCTTC
TRBV6-2/TRBV6-3	.	TRBJ1-1	.	CASSDPNTEAFF	TGTGCCAGCAGCGATCCGAACACTGAAGCTTTCTTT
TRBV11-2	once	TRBJ2-7	TRBD1	CASSLGGTASYEQYF	TGTGCCAGCAGCTTAGGAGGGACAGCTAGTTACGAGCAGTACTTC
TRBV18	.	TRBJ2-2	.	CASSLRWPGELFF	TGTGCCAGCTCGCTCCGTTGGCCCGGGGAGCTGTTTTTT
TRBV6-5	.	TRBJ2-5	TRBD1	CASSSQGASQETQYF	TGTGCCAGCAGTTCCCAGGGGGCCTCGCAAGAGACCCAGTACTTC
TRBV7-2	.	TRBJ2-1	.	CASSLSRDLWDEQFF	TGTGCCAGCAGCTTGTCCCGGGACCTCTGGGATGAGCAGTTCTTC
TRBV6-6	.	TRBJ2-7	.	CASNPGHSSYEQYF	TGTGCCAGCAATCCAGGACACAGCTCCTACGAGCAGTACTTC
TRBV7-9	.	TRBJ1-6	.	CASSLVNARLNSPLHF	TGTGCCAGCAGCTTAGTAAATGCACGGCTAAATTCACCCCTCCACTTT
TRBV5-1	.	TRBJ2-1	TRBD2	CASSLPGGGQNEQFF	TGCGCCAGCAGCTTGCCGGGAGGGGGTCAGAATGAGCAGTTCTTC
TRBV28	.	TRBJ1-5	TRBD1	CASMRGRQHYSNQPQHF	TGTGCCAGCATGAGGGGGCGACAGCACTATAGCAATCAGCCCCAGCATTTT
TRBV7-2	.	TRBJ2-1	.	CASRPWVDRRQFF	TGTGCCAGCCGGCCGTGGGTGGACCGGAGGCAGTTCTTC
TRBV5-1	.	TRBJ2-7	TRBD2	CASRGGLAGNYEQYF	TGCGCCAGCAGGGGGGGACTAGCGGGGAACTACGAGCAGTACTTC
TRBV6-5	.	TRBJ2-1	TRBD1	CASRRQGPYGEQFF	TGTGCCAGCAGACGACAGGGACCTTACGGTGAGCAGTTCTTC
TRBV11-2	few	TRBJ1-2	.	CASSLVPNYGYTF	TGTGCCAGCAGCTTAGTTCCTAACTATGGCTACACCTTC
TRBV15	.	TRBJ1-4	TRBD1	CATSSPGQGAWANEKLFF	TGTGCCACCAGCAGCCCGGGACAGGGGGCATGGGCTAATGAAAAACTGTTTTTT
TRBV9	once	TRBJ2-1	.	CASSAYTGPYNEQFF	TGTGCCAGCAGCGCTTACACAGGGCCCTACAATGAGCAGTTCTTC
TRBV19	.	TRBJ1-2	.	CASGFGSNYGYTF	TGTGCCAGTGGATTTGGGTCTAACTATGGCTACACCTTC
TRBV4-2	once	TRBJ2-5	.	CASSHLDQQETQYF	TGTGCCAGCAGCCACCTCGACCAACAAGAGACCCAGTACTTC
TRBV4-2	.	TRBJ2-2	TRBD1	CASSPRTGEAGELFF	TGTGCCAGCAGCCCGAGGACAGGGGAGGCCGGGGAGCTGTTTTTT
TRBV2	once	TRBJ2-3	.	CASRGGVSSNTDTQYF	TGTGCCAGCAGAGGGGGGGTGTCTAGCAACACAGATACGCAGTATTTT